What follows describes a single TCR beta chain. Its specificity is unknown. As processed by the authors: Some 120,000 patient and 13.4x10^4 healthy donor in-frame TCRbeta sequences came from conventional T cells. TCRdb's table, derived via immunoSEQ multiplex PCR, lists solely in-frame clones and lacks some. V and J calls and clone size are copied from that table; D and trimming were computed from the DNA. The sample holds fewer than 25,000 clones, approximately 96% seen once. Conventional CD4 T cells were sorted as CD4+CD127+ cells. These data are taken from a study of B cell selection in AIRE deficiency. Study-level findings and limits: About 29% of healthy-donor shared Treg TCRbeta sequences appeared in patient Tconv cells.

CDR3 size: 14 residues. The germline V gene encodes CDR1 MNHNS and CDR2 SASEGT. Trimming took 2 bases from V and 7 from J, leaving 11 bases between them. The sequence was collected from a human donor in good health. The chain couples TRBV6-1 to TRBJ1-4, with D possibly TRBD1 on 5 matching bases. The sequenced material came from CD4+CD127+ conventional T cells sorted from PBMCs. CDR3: CASSETGSGEKLFF. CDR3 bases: TGTGCCAGCAGTGAAACAGGATCGGGTGAAAAACTGTTTTTT.